A single sample is the source of the 31 T cell receptor beta chains below, sequenced in a study of post-analysis software for immune sequencing data. Study results and caveats: Patients showed TRBV5-6, TRBV5-1 and TRBV20-1 among five TRBV segments more frequent than in controls.

TCR beta cDNA libraries included unique molecular identifiers. TCRdb used MiXCR to reprocess the PCR reads, holding one entry per CDR3 protein. Among fewer than 850,000 distinct CDR3 sequences listed, about 27% were seen once. No antigen has been identified for these receptors. The specimen was blood. The receptors were sampled from a girl between 5 and 17 years old with multiple sclerosis.

This clonotype was found many times. This chain connects TRBV9 to TRBJ2-7; weak D call: TRBD2 (6 bases). V was cut by 3 bases and J by 9 bases, with 16 bases left in between. In germline, CDR1 is SGDLS, CDR2 YYNGEE. The CDR3 loop spans 13 amino acids. The CDR3 sequence: CASSERAGKGQYF. The DNA of the CDR3 is TGTGCCAGCAGCGAGCGGGCAGGCAAGGGGCAGTACTTC.

The chain uses TRBV29-1 and TRBJ2-3; tentatively, D is TRBD2 (6 bases). Germline CDR1 reads SQVTM; CDR2 reads ANQGSEA. This CDR3 contains 15 residues. V shed 8 bases and J shed 3 bases, with 21 bases lying between them. Here the CDR3 reads CSLTMTGTPTDTQYF. The CDR3 nucleotides are TGCAGCCTGACTATGACCGGGACTCCGACAGATACGCAGTATTTT.

The rearrangement links TRBV27 to TRBJ2-1; TRBD2 aligns across 11 bases. The V segment lost 6 bases and the J segment 10 bases; nucleotides outside the gene matches: 8. This CDR3 contains 14 residues. In germline, CDR1 is MNHEY, CDR2 SMNVEV (reference sequence). DNA of the CDR3: TGTGCCAGCAGAAGACTAGCGGGGCCCTACGAGCAGTTCTTC. It codes for CASRRLAGPYEQFF.

This clonotype was picked up a small number of times. This rearrangement joins TRBV20-1 to TRBJ2-7, with 8 bases fitting TRBD2. The germline CDR1 and CDR2 sequences are DFQATT and SNEGSKA (reference sequence). The CDR3 has 11 amino acids. The CDR3 loop is CSGGLDDEQYF. As DNA, the CDR3 is TGCAGCGGGGGACTAGATGACGAGCAGTACTTC.

The V call is TRBV20-1, the J call TRBJ1-2; weak D call: TRBD1 (6 bases). V was pared by 5 bases and J by 13 bases, with 29 bases between. The CDR3 runs 15 residues. Germline CDR1 is DFQATT and CDR2 is SNEGSKA (reference sequence). The CDR3 reads CSAPNTRRGTRSLTF. The CDR3 nucleotides are TGCAGTGCTCCAAACACTCGACGCGGGACAAGGAGCCTCACCTTC.

A few counts support this clonotype. The chain joins TRBV20-1 to TRBJ1-2; D ambiguous. CDR1 and CDR2 (germline): DFQATT, SNEGSKA (reference sequence). V was trimmed by 8 bases and J by 3 bases, leaving 10 bases between them. The CDR3 runs to 11 residues. The CDR3 sequence: CSLPPHYGYTF. The CDR3 DNA reads TGCAGTTTACCCCCCCACTATGGCTACACCTTC.

The V call is TRBV20-1, the J call TRBJ1-4; the match to TRBD1 covers 8 bases. Germline CDR1 is DFQATT and CDR2 is SNEGSKA (reference sequence). With V trimmed by 6 bases and J by 5 bases, 5 bases remained unmatched. CDR3 length: 13 amino acids. The CDR3 DNA follows: TGCAGTGCACAACAGGGGGGAAATGAAAAACTGTTTTTT. Encoded protein: CSAQQGGNEKLFF.

V and J are TRBV11-2 and TRBJ2-7, with TRBD1 as a possible D gene (5 bases). The assigned J gene may be wrong: the sequence end matches TRBJ2-5 better. CDR1 is SGHAT and CDR2 is FQNNGV in the germline V gene. The CDR3 runs 13 residues. CDR3 nucleotides: TGTGCCAGCAGCTTGCCGGCAGGGGAGACCCAGTACTTC. Encoded protein: CASSLPAGETQYF.

V and J are TRBV28 and TRBJ2-5, with 11 bases fitting TRBD2. The germline V gene has CDR1 MDHEN and CDR2 SYDVKM. After removal of 7 bases from V and 4 bases from J, the junction contained 11 bases not matched to a gene. The CDR3 runs 16 residues. In DNA, the CDR3 is TGTGCCAGCATTCGCGGGGCTGGACTAGCGGGAGAGACCCAGTACTTC. It specifies CASIRGAGLAGETQYF.

The chain employs TRBV28 and TRBJ1-2; TRBD1 agrees at 7 bases. CDR3 length equals 13 residues. Germline assignment: CDR1 MDHEN and CDR2 SYDVKM. V shed 2 bases and J 11 bases; nucleotides not matched to a gene: 8. DNA of the CDR3: TGTGCCAGCAGTTTACACCGACAGGGCTTTTACACCTTC. It specifies CASSLHRQGFYTF.

Note on this clonotype: The junction does not match germline at one end; this may be a read error. J is TRBJ1-4 and V is TRBV18; D call uncertain. Germline V lookup: CDR1 KGHSH, CDR2 LQKENI. The CDR3 consists of 18 residues. CDR3 nucleotides: TGTGCCAGCTCACCATACGCGGGAAACAGACCAACTAACGAAAAACTGTTTTTT. This codes for CASSPYAGNRPTNEKLFF.

This clonotype was detected a few times. The V and J genes are TRBV6-1 and TRBJ1-4; D unresolved. The CDR3 is made up of 14 amino acids. Trimming pared 4 bases from V and 8 bases from J, leaving 14 bases between. Germline V gene data show CDR1 as MNHNS and CDR2 as SASEGT. The CDR3 DNA reads as TGTGCCAGCAGTGGGGTGGCAACATCGGAAAAACTGTTTTTT. This gives the protein CASSGVATSEKLFF.

This clonotype was seen many times. The chain is built from TRBV6-6 and TRBJ2-5, with D perhaps matching TRBD1 or TRBD2 (6 bases each). Germline V gene sequence: CDR1 MNHNY, CDR2 SVGAGI (reference sequence). The V gene lost 11 bases and the J gene lost 1 base, with 17 bases spanning the gap. The CDR3 covers 14 residues. In DNA form, the CDR3 reads TGTGCCTCCCGGCTGGGGGGCTCCCAAGAGACCCAGTACTTC. Translating gives CASRLGGSQETQYF.

The table lists this clonotype with a few counts. This chain uses TRBV18 with TRBJ2-4; either TRBD1 or TRBD2 may supply D (7 bases each). CDR3 length: 17 residues. V was pared by 2 bases and J by 1 base, with 15 bases between. Per the germline V gene, CDR1 is KGHSH and CDR2 is LQKENI. CDR3 region: CASSPSQGGSAKNIQYF. Written as DNA, the CDR3 is TGTGCCAGCTCACCAAGTCAGGGGGGGAGTGCCAAAAACATTCAGTACTTC.

The rearrangement uses TRBV3-1 and TRBJ2-1; weak D call: TRBD2 (6 bases). The CDR3 sequence is 15 residues long. V was clipped by 0 bases and J by 7 bases, with 13 bases between them. Looked up from germline, CDR1 is LGHDT and CDR2 is YNNKEL (reference sequence). In DNA form, the CDR3 reads TGTGCCAGCAGCCAAGATAGAGGACTACGAAATGAGCAGTTCTTC. As protein: CASSQDRGLRNEQFF.

The chain links TRBV28 to TRBJ2-4, with D maybe TRBD2 (5 bases). The assigned J gene may be wrong: the sequence end matches TRBJ2-5 better. The CDR3 has 18 residues. Germline V CDR1 and CDR2: MDHEN, SYDVKM. The chain's CDR3 is CASSLTLAGGRYRETQYF. The CDR3 region has the DNA TGTGCCAGCAGTTTAACTTTAGCCGGCGGGCGGTATAGAGAGACCCAGTACTTC.

This clonotype was counted only a few times. This chain uses TRBV6-1 with TRBJ1-2; D gene ambiguous. Trimming left V 2 bases short and J 8 bases short, with 9 bases between. The V gene's germline CDR1 is MNHNS and CDR2 SASEGT. This CDR3 is built from 12 residues. In nucleotides, the CDR3 is TGTGCCAGCAGTGAATACGGGGAAGGCTACACCTTC. This translates into CASSEYGEGYTF.

The chain links TRBV4-3 to TRBJ1-2, with D uncertain. Between the trimmed V and J ends, which lost 0 bases and 3 bases, there was a span of 17 bases. The CDR3 loop spans 17 amino acids. CDR1 LGHNA and CDR2 YSLEER come from the germline V gene. Here the CDR3 reads CASSQDTRRAAYYGYTF. The CDR3 DNA reads TGCGCCAGCAGCCAAGATACAAGGAGGGCGGCCTACTATGGCTACACCTTC.

The rearrangement uses TRBV24-1 and TRBJ1-5; D possibly corresponds to TRBD1 (6 bases). The germline V gene encodes CDR1 KGHDR and CDR2 SFDVKD. Deletions cut 0 bases from V and 9 bases from J, with 8 bases between. This CDR3 contains 13 residues. CDR3 DNA sequence: TGTGCCACCAGTGATTTGCAAGGGGGGCCCCAGCATTTT. Its translation is CATSDLQGGPQHF.

The rearrangement joins TRBV6-6 to TRBJ2-3, with 9 bases aligning to TRBD1. V lost 8 bases to trimming and J lost 4 bases; unmatched junction nucleotides: 1. Germline V gives CDR1 MNHNY, CDR2 SVGAGI (reference sequence). The CDR3 contains 12 residues. Written as DNA, the CDR3 is TGTGCCAGCGGGACAGGGCCAGATACGCAGTATTTT. It translates to CASGTGPDTQYF.

V usage is TRBV20-1 and J usage is TRBJ2-1; D is undetermined. The CDR3 runs to 14 residues. Deletions cut 3 bases from V and 4 bases from J, with 13 bases between. Germline V gives CDR1 DFQATT, CDR2 SNEGSKA (reference sequence). CDR3 residues: CSASTNLRYNEQFF. In DNA form, the CDR3 reads TGCAGTGCTAGTACGAACTTGCGTTACAATGAGCAGTTCTTC.

There are a few counts of this clonotype. This rearrangement joins TRBV29-1 to TRBJ2-7; D is unresolved. This CDR3 region has 12 residues. V lost 7 bases to trimming and J lost 3 bases, with 13 bases between them. CDR1 is SQVTM, CDR2 ANQGSEA, per germline. CDR3 nucleotides: TGCAGCGCGGCGCGCCCGAACTACGAGCAGTACTTC. It translates to CSAARPNYEQYF.

The chain carries TRBV6-2 or TRBV6-3 and TRBJ1-5, with 9 bases lining up with TRBD1. Unmatched junction bases numbered 5, after V lost 5 bases and J lost 6 bases. The CDR3 loop spans 14 amino acids. CDR1 and CDR2 (germline): MNHEY, SVGEGT. This CDR3 is CASSEDRGVQPQHF. DNA of the CDR3: TGTGCCAGCAGTGAGGACAGGGGTGTTCAGCCCCAGCATTTT.

To note about this clonotype: One end of the junction varies from germline; a read error may be responsible. The V and J genes are TRBV5-1 and TRBJ2-1; the match to TRBD1 covers 9 bases. CDR1 and CDR2 (germline): SGHRS, YFSETQ. This CDR3 is built from 17 residues. CDR3 DNA sequence: TGCGCCAGCAGCTTCATCAAACCGGGACAGGGAGGAAATGGGCAGTTCTTC. It translates to CASSFIKPGQGGNGQFF.

This rearrangement joins TRBV2 to TRBJ2-1, with 9 bases that match TRBD2. J was trimmed by 5 bases and V by 3 bases; bases with no gene match: 2. The CDR3 length is 14 residues. Germline V gives CDR1 SNHLY, CDR2 FYNNEI. CDR3 region: CASSDGGGDNEQFF. The CDR3 DNA is TGTGCCAGCAGTGACGGCGGGGGGGACAATGAGCAGTTCTTC.

This clonotype showed up just a few times. The rearrangement links TRBV20-1 to TRBJ1-6, with D possibly being TRBD1 (6 bases). The CDR3 runs to 18 residues. V lost 0 bases to trimming and J lost 7 bases, with 22 bases between them. Germline CDR1 is DFQATT and CDR2 is SNEGSKA (reference sequence). The CDR3 region is CSARDQRTAGQRNSPLHF. In DNA, the CDR3 is TGCAGTGCTAGAGACCAACGGACAGCCGGCCAGAGGAATTCACCCCTCCACTTT.

This chain connects TRBV5-5 to TRBJ2-2; 7 bases agree with TRBD2. Trimming cost V 4 bases and J 4 bases; bases outside gene matches: 10. This CDR3 is 16 amino acids long. Germline CDR1 reads SGHKS; CDR2 reads YYEKEE (reference sequence). The CDR3 DNA sequence: TGTGCCAGCAGCCTCCAGGCGGGAGCGATCACCGGGGAGCTGTTTTTT. The encoded protein is CASSLQAGAITGELFF. The full variable domain, completed using reference TRBV5-5 and TRBJ2-2, is DAGVTQSPTHLIKTRGQQVTLRCSPISGHKSVSWYQQVLGQGPQFIFQYYEKEERGRGNFPDRFSARQFPNYSSELNVNALLLGDSALYLCASSLQAGAITGELFFGEGSRLTVL.

This clonotype was observed a few times. The gene calls are TRBV28 and TRBJ2-6; D gene ambiguous. The germline V gene has CDR1 MDHEN and CDR2 SYDVKM. V was trimmed by 7 bases and J by 0 bases, leaving 13 bases between them. This CDR3 region has 16 residues. CDR3: CASTSGGTSGANVLTF. The CDR3 nucleotides read TGTGCCAGCACCTCGGGCGGCACCTCTGGGGCCAACGTCCTGACTTTC.

This clonotype has only a few counts. J is TRBJ2-5 and V is TRBV10-3; 10 nucleotides agree with TRBD1. This CDR3 has 14 residues. Trimming removed 8 bases from V and 3 bases from J; junction bases left unmatched: 6. The germline V gene has CDR1 ENHRY and CDR2 SYGVKD. Written as DNA, the CDR3 is TGTGCCATCCGAACCGGGACAGGGGAAGAGACCCAGTACTTC. The encoded protein is CAIRTGTGEETQYF.

The chain links TRBV3-1 to TRBJ2-5; D gene ambiguous. Germline values: CDR1 LGHDT, CDR2 YNNKEL (reference sequence). The CDR3 contains 13 residues. The ends were cut back, 3 bases at V and 7 bases at J, with 12 bases in the middle. This chain's CDR3 is CASSHLEKRTQYF. CDR3 in DNA: TGTGCCAGCAGCCACCTGGAGAAGCGGACCCAGTACTTC.

This clonotype has ten or more counts. This chain connects TRBV7-9 to TRBJ1-2, with D possibly TRBD1 on 5 matching bases. The germline gives CDR1 SEHNR, CDR2 FQNEAQ (reference sequence). Trimming left V 7 bases short and J 8 bases short, with 20 bases between. The CDR3 runs 14 residues. CDR3 amino acids: CASTHGRRAEGYTF. The DNA of the CDR3 is TGTGCCAGCACCCACGGGCGCAGGGCGGAAGGCTACACCTTC. Looking up the rest from reference TRBV7-9 and TRBJ1-2 gives the full variable domain: DTGVSQNPRHKITKRGQNVTFRCDPISEHNRLYWYRQTLGQGPEFLTYFQNEAQLEKSRLLSDRFSAERPKGSFSTLEIQRTEQGDSAMYLCASTHGRRAEGYTFGSGTRLTVV.